A single sample gave rise to the 20 T cell receptor beta chains below, sequenced in a study of T cells in Graves' hyperthyroidism and ophthalmopathy. What was amplified from RNA transcripts were TCR beta CDR3 regions. The HTBI primer set was used in a first-round RT-PCR of the TCR CDR3. TCRdb fed the multiplex PCR reads into MiXCR, producing one record per CDR3 protein. The table lists 300,000 to 400,000 distinct CDR3 sequences, 13% of them singletons. The sample comprised blood. The receptors originated from a woman in her late teens or twenties with Graves' hyperthyroidism.

This clonotype was seen ten or more times. V usage is TRBV3-1 and J usage is TRBJ2-7, with D possibly TRBD2 on 7 matching bases. Trimming removed 1 base at V and 1 base at J, with 11 bases between. CDR1 and CDR2 (germline): LGHDT, YNNKEL (reference sequence). CDR3 length equals 15 residues. The CDR3 DNA is TGTGCCAGCAGCCAAGTCGGGGGGCGGTCCTACGAGCAGTACTTC. The encoded protein is CASSQVGGRSYEQYF.

In its sample, this clonotype was seen many times. This chain uses TRBV5-5 with TRBJ1-2; no firm D call. Germline V gene lookup returns CDR1 SGHKS and CDR2 YYEKEE (reference sequence). Deletions cut 4 bases from V and 8 bases from J, with 15 bases between. This CDR3 region has 13 residues. DNA for the CDR3: TGTGCCAGCAGCCGGGGAGAAGGAGAGGGCTACACCTTC. Its protein product is CASSRGEGEGYTF.

This clonotype appeared a few times. A read error is possible here, since a much larger clone lies one base away. This sequence joins TRBV2 and TRBJ1-1; possibly TRBD1 for D (5 bases). The CDR3 consists of 15 residues. Germline V gene sequence: CDR1 SNHLY, CDR2 FYNNEI. The CDR3 sequence is CTSRTWDGWNTEAFF. The CDR3 bases are TGTACCAGCAGGACTTGGGACGGCTGGAACACTGAAGCTTTCTTT.

This CDR3 is CASSLDWEEAFF. The CDR3 DNA reads as TGTGCCAGCAGCTTAGATTGGGAAGAAGCTTTCTTT. V usage is TRBV11-1 and J usage is TRBJ1-1; D remains ambiguous. With 1 base removed from V and 8 bases from J, the gap between germline ends came to 8 bases. This CDR3 region has 12 residues. The germline CDR1 and CDR2 sequences are SGHAT and FQDESV (reference sequence).

This clonotype came up many times. The chain uses TRBV4-2 and TRBJ2-3; TRBD2 matches at 7 bases. The V gene's germline CDR1 is LGHNA and CDR2 YNFKEQ. The CDR3 contains 15 residues. Trimming removed 1 base from V and 6 bases from J; junction bases left unmatched: 7. The CDR3 reads CASSQVGGSDDTQYF. CDR3 in DNA: TGTGCCAGCAGCCAAGTCGGCGGGAGCGACGATACGCAGTATTTT.

This clonotype was counted at least ten times. This chain joins TRBV12-3 or TRBV12-4 and TRBJ1-1, with TRBD1 matching over 9 bases. With 5 bases clipped from V and 5 bases from J, the junction kept 6 bases outside the gene matches. There are 14 residues in the CDR3. This CDR3 reads CASSPGQGWTEAFF. CDR3 sequence (DNA): TGTGCCAGCAGTCCGGGACAGGGTTGGACTGAAGCTTTCTTT.

V and J are TRBV19 and TRBJ2-1; 9 nucleotides match TRBD1. This CDR3 region has 15 residues. CDR1 is LNHDA, CDR2 SQIVND, per germline (reference sequence). V dropped 7 bases and J dropped 1; count of bases not matched to a gene: 5. CDR3 region: CASKMDRGSYNEQFF. The CDR3, as DNA: TGTGCCAGTAAAATGGACAGGGGATCCTACAATGAGCAGTTCTTC.

The rearrangement joins TRBV20-1 to TRBJ2-1; 10 nucleotides line up with TRBD2. The CDR3 sequence is 17 residues long. Germline loops: CDR1 DFQATT, CDR2 SNEGSKA (reference sequence). V shed 3 bases and J 0 bases; nucleotides not matched to a gene: 8. The CDR3 nucleotides read TGCAGTGCTAGGGGGGTCCTAGCGGGAGCCTCCTACAATGAGCAGTTCTTC. It is translated as CSARGVLAGASYNEQFF.

This clonotype was detected many times. The junction differs from germline at one of its ends, possibly a read error. The chain links TRBV5-1 to TRBJ1-1; D not certain. This CDR3 comprises 13 residues. Germline lookup yields CDR1 SGHRS and CDR2 YFSETQ. In DNA form, the CDR3 reads TGTGCCAGCAGTCTGACCTTAAACACTGAAGCTTTCTTT. It codes for CASSLTLNTEAFF.

The table lists this clonotype with a few counts. The chain is built from TRBV29-1 and TRBJ2-3; D is perhaps TRBD2 (6 bases). Germline V gives CDR1 SQVTM, CDR2 ANQGSEA. The CDR3 contains 16 residues. V was pared by 1 base and J by 5 bases, with 19 bases between. CDR3 amino acids: CSVEGRWETGVDTQYF. CDR3 DNA sequence: TGCAGCGTTGAAGGTCGTTGGGAAACGGGGGTAGATACGCAGTATTTT.

V is TRBV7-2 and J is TRBJ2-1; D may be TRBD1 (6 bases). Germline CDR1 SGHTA, CDR2 FQGNSA. Between the trimmed V and J ends, which lost 5 bases and 4 bases, there was a span of 9 bases. CDR3 length: 13 residues. The CDR3 DNA follows: TGTGCCAGCAGCCAAGGGACATACAATGAGCAGTTCTTC. This gives the protein CASSQGTYNEQFF. The variable domain in full, with the rest retrieved from reference TRBV7-2 and TRBJ2-1, is GAGVSQSPSNKVTEKGKDVELRCDPISGHTALYWYRQSLGQGLEFLIYFQGNSAPDKSGLPSDRFSAERTGGSVSTLTIQRTQQEDSAVYLCASSQGTYNEQFFGPGTRLTVL.

The sample holds many counts of this clonotype. The chain carries TRBV3-1 and TRBJ1-2, with 9 bases aligning to TRBD1. CDR3 length: 16 amino acids. CDR1 and CDR2 (germline): LGHDT, YNNKEL (reference sequence). V was pared by 0 bases and J by 6 bases, with 8 bases of the junction left unmatched. The CDR3 DNA reads TGTGCCAGCAGCCAAGATCTCGGACAGGGGCCCGATGGCTACACCTTC. Protein product: CASSQDLGQGPDGYTF.

This clonotype was detected many times. V usage is TRBV28 and J usage is TRBJ2-1; D gene unclear. Deletions cut 7 bases from V and 0 bases from J, with 4 bases between. The germline V gene has CDR1 MDHEN and CDR2 SYDVKM. The CDR3 runs 12 residues. The CDR3 loop reads CASTNSYNEQFF. The CDR3 DNA is TGTGCCAGCACCAACTCCTACAATGAGCAGTTCTTC. The variable domain in full, completed from reference TRBV28 and TRBJ2-1, reads DVKVTQSSRYLVKRTGEKVFLECVQDMDHENMFWYRQDPGLGLRLIYFSYDVKMKEKGDIPEGYSVSREKKERFSLILESASTNQTSMYLCASTNSYNEQFFGPGTRLTVL.

This clonotype showed up many times. The V and J genes are TRBV28 and TRBJ2-5; 11 nucleotides line up with TRBD2. V lost 3 bases to trimming and J lost 0 bases; unmatched junction nucleotides: 3. This CDR3 is built from 16 residues. Germline CDR1 reads MDHEN; CDR2 reads SYDVKM. The CDR3 is CASSLTSGTYQETQYF. As DNA, the CDR3 is TGTGCCAGCAGTTTGACTAGCGGGACCTACCAAGAGACCCAGTACTTC.

This clonotype was seen repeatedly, ten times or more. CDR3 amino acids: CASIVRYSNQPQHF. The CDR3 DNA follows: TGTGCCAGCATCGTTCGTTATAGCAATCAGCCCCAGCATTTT. The genes are TRBV6-1 and TRBJ1-5; D unclear. V dropped 7 bases and J dropped 0 bases, with 10 bases sitting between them. Germline V gene sequence: CDR1 MNHNS, CDR2 SASEGT. CDR3 length equals 14 residues.

This clonotype has ten or more counts. J is TRBJ1-2 and V is TRBV28; 12 positions match TRBD1. The ends lost 3 bases at V and 2 bases at J; junction bases unmatched: 4. Germline V gives CDR1 MDHEN, CDR2 SYDVKM. The CDR3 has 16 residues. The CDR3 coding sequence is TGTGCCAGCAGTTTTCCTGGGACAGGGGGCAACTATGGCTACACCTTC. Its translation: CASSFPGTGGNYGYTF.

This clonotype was counted at least ten times. V usage is TRBV20-1 and J usage is TRBJ1-2; 11 bases are shared with TRBD1. Germline-derived CDR1 and CDR2 are DFQATT and SNEGSKA (reference sequence). CDR3 length equals 14 residues. V lost 5 bases and J lost 6; bases outside the gene matches: 8. In nucleotides, the CDR3 is TGCAGTGCTTTTAGGACAGGGGGCAGGGATGGCTACACCTTC. Translation: CSAFRTGGRDGYTF.

The sample holds many counts of this clonotype. The rearrangement uses TRBV11-1 and TRBJ2-7, with D possibly being TRBD1 or TRBD2 (5 bases each). Germline CDR1 is SGHAT and CDR2 is FQDESV (reference sequence). V lost 6 bases and J 3 bases, leaving 21 bases between the germline ends. CDR3 size: 16 residues. CDR3 sequence (DNA): TGTGCCAGCAGGGGTGGTCTGGGACCGACCCTCTACGAGCAGTACTTC. Translation gives CASRGGLGPTLYEQYF.

This clonotype occurred many times. The chain recombines TRBV3-1 with TRBJ2-4, with D perhaps given as TRBD1 or TRBD2 (5 bases each). V lost 6 bases and J 4 bases, leaving 10 bases between the germline ends. This CDR3 contains 13 residues. Germline assignment: CDR1 LGHDT and CDR2 YNNKEL (reference sequence). In DNA, the CDR3 is TGTGCCAGCAGTTTGGGGGAGAAAAACATTCAGTACTTC. It codes for CASSLGEKNIQYF.

This clonotype was seen a few times. The chain carries TRBV29-1 and TRBJ1-2; 9 bases agree with TRBD1. CDR1 SQVTM and CDR2 ANQGSEA come from the germline V gene. The CDR3 has 12 residues. Trimming removed 7 bases from V and 7 bases from J; junction bases left unmatched: 7. CDR3 coding DNA: TGCAGCGCCTTACAGGGGGCAGGTGGCTACACCTTC. Protein product: CSALQGAGGYTF.